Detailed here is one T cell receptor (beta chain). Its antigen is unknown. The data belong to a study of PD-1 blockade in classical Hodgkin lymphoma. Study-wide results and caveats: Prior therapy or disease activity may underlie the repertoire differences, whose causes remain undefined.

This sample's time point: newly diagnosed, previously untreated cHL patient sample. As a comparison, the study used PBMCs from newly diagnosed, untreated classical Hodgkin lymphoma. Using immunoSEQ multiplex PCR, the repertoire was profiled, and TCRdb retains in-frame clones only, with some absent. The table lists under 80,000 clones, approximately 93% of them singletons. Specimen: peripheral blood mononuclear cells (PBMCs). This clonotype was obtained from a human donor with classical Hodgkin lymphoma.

The CDR3 DNA reads as TGCGCCAGCAGCCTCCCGGGGCCAGATACGCAGTATTTT. Its translation is CASSLPGPDTQYF. This chain links TRBV5-1 with TRBJ2-3; D is possibly TRBD1 or TRBD2 (5 bases each). V lost 4 bases and J 4 bases, leaving 10 bases between the germline ends. Germline V gives CDR1 SGHRS, CDR2 YFSETQ. The length of the CDR3 is 13 residues.